This T cell receptor beta chain emerged from a study of vaccination effects on CD4 cells after COVID-19. This clone was seen a single time. What it recognizes is unknown. Some clones are missing from TCRdb's copy, which holds only in-frame ones; the method was immunoSEQ multiplex PCR. The sample consists of tens of thousands of clones, 70% to 85% of them appearing once. After expansion with viral peptide pools in the ViraFEST assay, antigen-specific CD4+ T cells were sequenced. The authors isolated CD4+ T cells after approximately 9 days of culture. Vaccine administered to participants consisted of two doses of either BNT162b2 or mRNA-1273. Each culture well received a few million PBMC. These cells were then cultured in IMDM with 10 IU/ml IL-2 and about 9.4 ug/ml peptides. This CDR3 has 13 amino acids. In germline, CDR1 is SQVTM, CDR2 ANQGSEA. The V end lost 5 bases, the J end lost 6 bases, and 13 bases lay between the germline ends.

V and J are TRBV29-1 and TRBJ1-4; a possible D gene is TRBD1 (6 bases). Sample: CD4+ T cells from PBMCs cultured with HCoV-229E spike peptides, taken after COVID-19 vaccination. The receptor's source is a human donor who received a COVID-19 vaccine. The CDR3 DNA follows: TGCAGCGTTTCGGGGGGCTCGGATGAAAAACTGTTTTTT. Translating it yields CSVSGGSDEKLFF.